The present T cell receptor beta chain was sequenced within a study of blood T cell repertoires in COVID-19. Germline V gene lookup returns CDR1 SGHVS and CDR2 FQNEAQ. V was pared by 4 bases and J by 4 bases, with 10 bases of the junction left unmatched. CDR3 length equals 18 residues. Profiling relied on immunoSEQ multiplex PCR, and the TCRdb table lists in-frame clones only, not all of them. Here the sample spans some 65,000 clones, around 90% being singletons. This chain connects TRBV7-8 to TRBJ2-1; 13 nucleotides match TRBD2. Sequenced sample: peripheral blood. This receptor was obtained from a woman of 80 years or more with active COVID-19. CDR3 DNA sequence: TGTGCCAGCAGCTCGACCGCCCGGACTAGCGGGGGTTACAATGAGCAGTTCTTC. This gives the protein CASSSTARTSGGYNEQFF.